One sample yielded the 28 T cell receptor beta chains listed below, sequenced in a study of vaccination and CD4 T cells after COVID-19. CD4+ T cells that had been cultured provided DNA sequenced with the Oncomine TCR Beta short-read assay. TCRdb ran MiXCR on the PCR reads and lists one entry per CDR3 protein. The sample has thousands of distinct CDR3 sequences, less than 60% seen once; the top ten hold 20% to 25%. The treatment denotes: roughly 11-day PBMC culture with coronavirus spike peptide pools or control peptides (ViraFEST assay). The unexposed donor's CD4+ T cells were collected before the COVID-19 pandemic (2011-2018). Antigen specificity for these receptors is unknown. Sequencing input: CD4+ T cells from blood, cultured in vitro. These receptors were collected from a human donor in good health.

J is TRBJ2-3 and V is TRBV30, with TRBD1 identical over 8 bases. The CDR3 has 14 amino acids. The germline CDR1 and CDR2 sequences are GTSNPN and SVGIG (reference sequence). The V segment lost 5 bases and the J segment 3 bases; nucleotides outside the gene matches: 7. The CDR3 protein is CAWGSGQATDTQYF. The CDR3 bases are TGTGCCTGGGGGTCGGGACAGGCGACAGATACGCAGTATTTT.

This chain links TRBV20-1 with TRBJ2-1; 14 bases fit TRBD2. Germline loops: CDR1 DFQATT, CDR2 SNEGSKA (reference sequence). The CDR3 has 16 amino acids. J was trimmed by 2 bases and V by 0 bases; bases with no gene match: 0. CDR3 in DNA: TGCAGTGCTAGAGAGACTAGCGGGAGGGCCTACAATGAGCAGTTCTTC. Translating it yields CSARETSGRAYNEQFF.

This clonotype appeared a few times. The chain recombines TRBV27 with TRBJ1-5; D is unresolved. V lost 6 bases and J 5 bases, leaving 8 bases between the germline ends. Germline CDR1 MNHEY, CDR2 SMNVEV (reference sequence). The CDR3 is 12 amino acids. CDR3: CASRQGYQPQHF. The CDR3 DNA reads as TGTGCCAGCAGGCAAGGATATCAGCCCCAGCATTTT.

This clonotype was seen a handful of times. The chain uses TRBV5-4 and TRBJ1-3; no definite D call. Looked up from germline, CDR1 is SGHNT and CDR2 is YYREEE (reference sequence). The CDR3 contains 14 residues. Trimming left V 4 bases short and J 4 bases short, with 12 bases between. CDR3 amino acids: CASSQIGEGNTIYF. The DNA for the CDR3 is TGTGCCAGCAGCCAAATCGGGGAGGGAAACACCATATATTTT.

This clonotype was recorded a few times. V gene TRBV7-2 combines with J gene TRBJ2-3; 13 bases fit TRBD2. Germline V gene lookup returns CDR1 SGHTA and CDR2 FQGNSA. The V and J ends lost 3 bases and 1 base, in that order; junction bases with no gene match: 7. The CDR3 has 18 amino acids. The CDR3 DNA sequence: TGTGCCAGCAGCTTCCTCGCACTAGCGGGGGGGGGCACAGATACGCAGTATTTT. Its translation: CASSFLALAGGGTDTQYF.

This clonotype was picked up a small number of times. The rearrangement joins TRBV20-1 to TRBJ1-3; D is unclear. Trimming cost V 7 bases and J 0 bases, with 10 bases left between them. The germline gives CDR1 DFQATT, CDR2 SNEGSKA (reference sequence). There are 13 residues in the CDR3. DNA of the CDR3: TGCAGTGTGAGGCTTCACTCTGGAAACACCATATATTTT. It is translated as CSVRLHSGNTIYF.

The chain recombines TRBV6-1 with TRBJ2-7; D is uncertain. Trimming left V 7 bases short and J 3 bases short, with 7 bases between. Germline CDR1 and CDR2: MNHNS and SASEGT. The CDR3 totals 11 residues. The DNA of the CDR3 is TGTGCCAGCACTGGAATCTACGAGCAGTACTTC. This codes for CASTGIYEQYF.

V usage is TRBV7-6 and J usage is TRBJ2-7; 11 positions agree with TRBD2. Trimming cost V 1 base and J 2 bases; bases outside gene matches: 7. The CDR3 sequence is 17 residues long. CDR1 SGHVS and CDR2 FNYEAQ come from the germline V gene. CDR3 residues: CASSLGGLAGKTYEQYF. Written as DNA, the CDR3 is TGTGCCAGCAGCTTAGGAGGACTAGCGGGCAAAACCTACGAGCAGTACTTC.

This chain joins TRBV28 and TRBJ1-1, with TRBD1 matching 8 bases. The germline CDR1 and CDR2 sequences are MDHEN and SYDVKM. Trimming removed 3 bases from V and 3 bases from J; junction bases left unmatched: 3. There are 14 residues in the CDR3. The CDR3 here is CASSFGQGYTEAFF. The CDR3 DNA follows: TGTGCCAGCAGTTTCGGACAGGGATACACTGAAGCTTTCTTT.

The V call is TRBV6-1, the J call TRBJ2-3; 7 bases are shared with TRBD1. V gave up 5 bases and J gave up 1 base; unmatched junction bases: 9. CDR1 and CDR2 (germline): MNHNS, SASEGT. CDR3 length: 16 amino acids. CDR3 DNA sequence: TGTGCCAGCAGTCCCACATTGGGACAGCGCACAGATACGCAGTATTTT. Protein: CASSPTLGQRTDTQYF.

CDR3 nucleotide sequence: TGCAGTGCTAAACCCGGGACAGGGAATTCACCCCTCCACTTT. Its protein is CSAKPGTGNSPLHF. The chain combines TRBV20-1 with TRBJ1-6; the match to TRBD1 covers 9 bases. This CDR3 has 14 residues. From germline, CDR1 is DFQATT and CDR2 SNEGSKA (reference sequence). V was clipped by 4 bases and J by 7 bases; unmatched bases: 5.

The chain couples TRBV19 to TRBJ1-2; TRBD1 agrees at 8 bases. This CDR3 comprises 14 residues. CDR1 and CDR2 from the germline V gene are LNHDA and SQIVND (reference sequence). With V trimmed by 3 bases and J by 4 bases, 4 bases remained unmatched. CDR3 nucleotide sequence: TGTGCCAGTAGTATCCCGGGGACAGGCTATGGCTACACCTTC. The encoded protein is CASSIPGTGYGYTF.

The chain is built from TRBV28 and TRBJ1-2; unclear D gene. Per the germline V gene, CDR1 is MDHEN and CDR2 is SYDVKM. Trimming removed 5 bases at V and 2 bases at J, with 15 bases between. The CDR3 runs to 15 residues. DNA for the CDR3: TGTGCCAGCAGTGGACTTCGTGGCTCCAACTATGGCTACACCTTC. This encodes CASSGLRGSNYGYTF.

In this sample, this clonotype turned up a few times. This sequence joins TRBV27 and TRBJ2-2; TRBD1 matches 7 bases. This CDR3 region has 16 residues. CDR1 is MNHEY and CDR2 is SMNVEV in the germline V gene (reference sequence). Trimming at V came to 6 bases and at J to 3 bases, leaving 10 bases not matched to a gene. The CDR3 here is CASRRQGVIDTGELFF. The CDR3 coding sequence is TGTGCCAGCAGGCGACAGGGTGTGATTGACACCGGGGAGCTGTTTTTT.

The gene calls are TRBV5-1 and TRBJ1-2, with 10 nucleotides matching TRBD1. The CDR3 extends over 15 amino acids. V lost 3 bases, J lost 6 bases, and 8 bases stayed unmatched. Germline V gene data show CDR1 as SGHRS and CDR2 as YFSETQ. The DNA for the CDR3 is TGCGCCAGCAGCTCGTGGGGACAGGGGCGGAATGGCTACACCTTC. This sequence encodes CASSSWGQGRNGYTF.

The J gene is TRBJ2-2, the V gene TRBV28; TRBD1 aligns across 7 bases. This CDR3 region has 15 residues. J lost 1 base, V lost 8 bases, and 7 bases had no gene match. The germline CDR1 and CDR2 sequences are MDHEN and SYDVKM. CDR3 in amino acids: CASGDRTGNTGELFF. In nucleotides, the CDR3 is TGTGCCAGCGGTGACAGGACAGGGAACACCGGGGAGCTGTTTTTT.

The CDR3 bases are TGTGCCAGTGCCGGGACAGGAATCACCGGGGAGCTGTTTTTT. This sequence encodes CASAGTGITGELFF. The chain combines TRBV19 with TRBJ2-2; 8 bases agree with TRBD1. Germline assignment: CDR1 LNHDA and CDR2 SQIVND (reference sequence). V was clipped by 8 bases and J by 4 bases; unmatched bases: 6. This CDR3 region has 14 residues.

The chain couples TRBV6-1 to TRBJ1-5; D unclear. CDR3 length equals 15 residues. Germline CDR1 is MNHNS and CDR2 is SASEGT. Trimming took off 6 bases at V and 4 bases at J, with 16 bases between the two ends. The CDR3 is CASRRQNLRNQPQHF. The CDR3 coding sequence is TGTGCCAGCAGGCGACAAAACCTAAGGAATCAGCCCCAGCATTTT.

The chain employs TRBV24-1 and TRBJ1-5; D is unclear. In germline, CDR1 is KGHDR, CDR2 SFDVKD. The CDR3 runs 11 residues. V was trimmed by 2 bases and J by 10 bases, leaving 5 bases between them. CDR3 amino acids: CATSDWYPQHF. CDR3 nucleotide sequence: TGTGCCACCAGTGATTGGTACCCCCAGCATTTT.

This clonotype was found a few times. The chain joins TRBV7-2 to TRBJ1-1, with TRBD1 matching 7 bases. The CDR3 sequence is 14 residues long. V trimming: 4 bases; J trimming: 1 base; junction bases outside the gene matches: 3. Per the germline V gene, CDR1 is SGHTA and CDR2 is FQGNSA. In nucleotides, the CDR3 is TGTGCCAGCAGCTACCGACAGGGGAACACTGAAGCTTTCTTT. Translated, it gives CASSYRQGNTEAFF.

The CDR3 DNA reads as TGTGCCAGCAGTATTGAGGCCTCTGGAAACACCATATATTTT. Amino acid sequence: CASSIEASGNTIYF. V is TRBV5-4 and J is TRBJ1-3; D remains unclear. Trimming took 5 bases from V and 0 from J, leaving 9 bases between them. Germline values: CDR1 SGHNT, CDR2 YYREEE (reference sequence). The CDR3 length is 14 residues.

This clonotype was observed a handful of times. CDR3 sequence: CASSSDRVSYGYTF. In DNA form, the CDR3 reads TGTGCCAGTAGTAGCGACAGGGTGTCATATGGCTACACCTTC. This chain links TRBV19 with TRBJ1-2, with 7 bases identical to TRBD1. This CDR3 contains 14 residues. V shed 4 bases and J 5 bases; nucleotides not matched to a gene: 7. The germline gives CDR1 LNHDA, CDR2 SQIVND (reference sequence).

In its sample, this clonotype was seen a few times. The chain is built from TRBV7-6 and TRBJ1-3, with unresolved D. Germline values: CDR1 SGHVS, CDR2 FNYEAQ. This CDR3 has 17 amino acids. Trimming left V 1 base short and J 0 bases short, with 13 bases between. The CDR3 DNA reads as TGTGCCAGCAGCTTAGTCCCAGAAATCGGCTCTGGAAACACCATATATTTT. It specifies CASSLVPEIGSGNTIYF. The whole variable domain, filled in from reference TRBV7-6 and TRBJ1-3, reads GAGVSQSPRYKVTKRGQDVALRCDPISGHVSLYWYRQALGQGPEFLTYFNYEAQQDKSGLPNDRFSAERPEGSISTLTIQRTEQRDSAMYRCASSLVPEIGSGNTIYFGEGSWLTVV.

This clonotype was detected a few times. The genes are TRBV6-1 and TRBJ1-5; TRBD1 matches 7 bases. This CDR3 comprises 13 residues. The trim removed 6 bases at V and 5 bases at J, leaving 4 bases unmatched. Germline CDR1 reads MNHNS; CDR2 reads SASEGT. CDR3 nucleotide sequence: TGTGCCAGCAGCCCCAGGGGGGATCAGCCCCAGCATTTT. Amino acid sequence: CASSPRGDQPQHF.

The gene calls are TRBV29-1 and TRBJ2-7, with TRBD1 identical over 7 bases. With V trimmed by 4 bases and J by 4 bases, 4 bases remained unmatched. Germline V gives CDR1 SQVTM, CDR2 ANQGSEA. This CDR3 spans 12 amino acids. The CDR3, as DNA: TGCAGCGTTGGGGACAGACCTTACGAGCAGTACTTC. Translating it yields CSVGDRPYEQYF.

This clonotype was observed a single time. The V and J genes are TRBV19 and TRBJ1-1; 7 bases align to TRBD1. Per germline, CDR1 LNHDA and CDR2 SQIVND (reference sequence). V lost 3 bases and J lost 1; bases outside the gene matches: 2. The CDR3 sequence is 14 residues long. The CDR3 DNA reads as TGTGCCAGTAGTATCCGGACAGGGAACACTGAAGCTTTCTTT. Its protein is CASSIRTGNTEAFF.

Here the CDR3 reads CASSLLRGGREQFF. CDR3 sequence (DNA): TGTGCCAGCAGCTTACTCCGGGGGGGCCGTGAGCAGTTCTTC. V usage is TRBV7-9 and J usage is TRBJ2-1; the match to TRBD2 covers 8 bases. V was pared by 2 bases and J by 9 bases, with 6 bases of the junction left unmatched. Per germline, CDR1 SEHNR and CDR2 FQNEAQ (reference sequence). This CDR3 contains 14 residues. The full variable domain, in which reference TRBV7-9 and TRBJ2-1 provide the parts outside the CDR3, is DTGVSQNPRHKITKRGQNVTFRCDPISEHNRLYWYRQTLGQGPEFLTYFQNEAQLEKSRLLSDRFSAERPKGSFSTLEIQRTEQGDSAMYLCASSLLRGGREQFFGPGTRLTVL.

The chain employs TRBV4-1 and TRBJ2-4, with D tentatively TRBD1 or TRBD2 (5 bases each). The germline V gene encodes CDR1 MGHRA and CDR2 YSYEKL. This CDR3 is 15 amino acids long. Trimming shortened V by 0 bases and J by 6 bases, and 12 bases separated the two germline ends. The CDR3 nucleotides are TGCGCCAGCAGCCAAGATGGGGGAATAGGAAACATTCAGTACTTC. This sequence encodes CASSQDGGIGNIQYF.